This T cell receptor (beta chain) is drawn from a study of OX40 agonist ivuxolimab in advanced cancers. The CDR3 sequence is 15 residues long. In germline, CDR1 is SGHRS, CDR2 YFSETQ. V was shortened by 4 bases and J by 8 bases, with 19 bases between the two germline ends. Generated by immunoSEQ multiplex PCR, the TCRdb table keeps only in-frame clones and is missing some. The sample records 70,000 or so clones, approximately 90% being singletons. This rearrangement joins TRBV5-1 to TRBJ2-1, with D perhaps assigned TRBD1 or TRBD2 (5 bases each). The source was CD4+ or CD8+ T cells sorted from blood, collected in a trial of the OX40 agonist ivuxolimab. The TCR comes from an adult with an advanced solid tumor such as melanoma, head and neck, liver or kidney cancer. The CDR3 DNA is TGCGCCAGCAGCCGGGACGGGCAGGGTGTCGATGAGCAGTTCTTC. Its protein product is CASSRDGQGVDEQFF.